These 10 T cell receptor beta chains were sequenced from one sample in a study of cytomegalovirus exposure and HLA in healthy donors (dated by TCRdb to 2016 to 2017). Libraries were constructed by the immunoSEQ multiplex PCR assay. The multiplex PCR relied on a mix of 60 forward primers for TCR Vbeta segments and 13 reverse primers for TCR Jbeta segments. In TCRdb, the immuneACCESS table is reduced to in-frame sequences with V and J assigned. These tables do not hold every clone; where another copy was compared, an unresolved V gene accounts for under half, and the others remain unexplained. Recorded for this sample are 100,000 to 150,000 clones; about 78% of them occurred a single time. 2.9% of the sample goes to the ten largest clones. Sequencing was done on a sample of PBMCs. These receptors all come from a human donor in good health.

The V gene is TRBV29-1, the J gene TRBJ2-2; TRBD1 is a possible D gene (5 bases). The CDR3 has 13 amino acids. CDR1 and CDR2 from the germline V gene are SQVTM and ANQGSEA. Trimming pared 3 bases from V and 5 bases from J, leaving 10 bases between. The CDR3 DNA follows: TGCAGCGTTGAGCAGGGTCGGACCGGGGAGCTGTTTTTT. Protein: CSVEQGRTGELFF.

V and J are TRBV6-5 and TRBJ2-2; 8 bases align to TRBD1. CDR1 is MNHEY and CDR2 is SVGAGI in the germline V gene. Trimming removed 10 bases from V and 4 bases from J; junction bases left unmatched: 11. The CDR3 extends over 15 amino acids. This CDR3 reads CATQSGGVGTGELFF. DNA of the CDR3: TGTGCCACTCAATCAGGGGGCGTTGGCACCGGGGAGCTGTTTTTT.

V and J are TRBV7-2 and TRBJ1-6; tentative D call: TRBD1 (5 bases). The CDR3 totals 14 residues. V was pared by 4 bases and J by 9 bases, with 13 bases between. The germline V gene has CDR1 SGHTA and CDR2 FQGNSA. The CDR3 DNA reads TGTGCCAGCAGCTCCCAGGGACTGATTTCACCCCTCCACTTT. Protein sequence: CASSSQGLISPLHF.

This CDR3 is CASSVYNEQFF. As DNA, the CDR3 is TGTGCCAGCAGCGTTTACAATGAGCAGTTCTTC. The chain couples TRBV28 to TRBJ2-1; no clear D gene. Trimming took 6 bases from V and 4 from J, leaving 4 bases between them. The CDR3 extends over 11 amino acids. CDR1 and CDR2 from the germline V gene are MDHEN and SYDVKM.

V and J are TRBV25-1 and TRBJ2-2, with TRBD2 matching 11 bases. V gave up 1 base and J gave up 4 bases; unmatched junction bases: 5. Germline-derived CDR1 and CDR2 are MGHDK and SYGVNS. The CDR3 has 17 residues. In DNA, the CDR3 is TGTGCCAGCAGTGAATGGACTAGCGGGTTGTTCACCGGGGAGCTGTTTTTT. Translated: CASSEWTSGLFTGELFF.

This rearrangement joins TRBV7-2 to TRBJ2-3, with D unclear. Trimming left V 5 bases short and J 4 bases short, with 7 bases between. This CDR3 has 12 amino acids. CDR1 is SGHTA and CDR2 is FQGNSA in the germline V gene. CDR3 region: CASSRVADTQYF. The CDR3 DNA reads as TGTGCCAGCAGCCGGGTTGCAGATACGCAGTATTTT. Complete variable domain (other parts from reference TRBV7-2 and TRBJ2-3): GAGVSQSPSNKVTEKGKDVELRCDPISGHTALYWYRQSLGQGLEFLIYFQGNSAPDKSGLPSDRFSAERTGGSVSTLTIQRTQQEDSAVYLCASSRVADTQYFGPGTRLTVL.

This rearrangement joins TRBV23-1 to TRBJ2-7, with 7 bases fitting TRBD1. TRBV23-1 is flagged as an ORF with uncertain function. The trim removed 0 bases at V and 0 bases at J, leaving 5 bases unmatched. CDR3 length equals 16 residues. CDR3 loop: CASSQSDRPNSYEQYF. Here the CDR3 DNA reads TGCGCCAGCAGTCAATCGGACAGGCCTAACTCCTACGAGCAGTACTTC.

Written as DNA, the CDR3 is TGTGCCAGCAGCTTAAAAGAGGTCCCCCCCTACGAGCAGTACTTC. Protein sequence: CASSLKEVPPYEQYF. The chain uses TRBV7-3 and TRBJ2-7; D not resolved. The ends were cut back, 1 base at V and 2 bases at J, with 12 bases in the middle. The CDR3 extends over 15 amino acids. Germline values: CDR1 SGHTA, CDR2 FQGTGA.

This clone was recorded once. V usage is TRBV5-1 and J usage is TRBJ2-7, with TRBD1 matching 10 bases. The V segment lost 4 bases and the J segment 0 bases; nucleotides outside the gene matches: 10. The CDR3 totals 17 residues. Germline V CDR1 and CDR2: SGHRS, YFSETQ. In DNA, the CDR3 is TGCGCCAGCAGCCCGGGACAGGGGCTTCCTAGCTCCTACGAGCAGTACTTC. It codes for CASSPGQGLPSSYEQYF.

The chain couples TRBV19 to TRBJ1-3, with D possibly TRBD1 on 6 matching bases. V lost 5 bases, J lost 3 bases, and 17 bases lay in between. CDR3 length equals 16 residues. The V gene's germline CDR1 is LNHDA and CDR2 SQIVND (reference sequence). The chain's CDR3 is CASSPAGGLYGNTIYF. As DNA, the CDR3 is TGTGCCAGTAGTCCGGCGGGGGGCCTGTATGGAAACACCATATATTTT.